What follows are 16 T cell receptor beta chains derived from one specimen sequenced in a study. TCRdb passed the 5' RACE reads through MiXCR, listing each CDR3 protein once. The sample includes about 64,000 distinct CDR3 sequences, roughly 23% of them seen just once. Sequenced input: memory CD4+ T cells sorted from a lymph node. Regarding subset: memory CD4+ T cells, CD4+CD45RO+CD25-. These receptors all stem from a female donor with breast cancer.

This clonotype was recorded a few times. The chain couples TRBV7-2 to TRBJ2-1, with no clear D. This CDR3 has 12 residues. Germline CDR1 is SGHTA and CDR2 is FQGNSA. V was pared by 2 bases and J by 7 bases, with 6 bases between. CDR3 protein: CASSLSPNEQFF. CDR3 DNA sequence: TGTGCCAGCAGCTTATCCCCAAATGAGCAGTTCTTC.

This clonotype was seen a handful of times. This rearrangement joins TRBV5-1 to TRBJ2-3, with a possible D match to TRBD2 (6 bases). This CDR3 is 15 amino acids long. The V end lost 6 bases, the J end lost 0 bases, and 14 bases lay between the germline ends. CDR1 is SGHRS and CDR2 is YFSETQ in the germline V gene. The CDR3: CASIPGAGSTDTQYF. Here the CDR3 DNA reads TGCGCCAGCATTCCTGGGGCGGGGAGCACAGATACGCAGTATTTT.

This chain links TRBV6-5 with TRBJ1-1; D not resolved. Germline V gives CDR1 MNHEY, CDR2 SVGAGI. The V end lost 8 bases, the J end lost 7 bases, and 14 bases lay between the germline ends. The CDR3 has 12 amino acids. CDR3 sequence (DNA): TGTGCCAGCGGTCGGGGAGAAAATGAAGCTTTCTTT. Protein sequence: CASGRGENEAFF.

This chain links TRBV20-1 with TRBJ2-2; 8 nucleotides agree with TRBD2. V dropped 3 bases and J dropped 7; count of bases not matched to a gene: 10. In germline, CDR1 is DFQATT, CDR2 SNEGSKA (reference sequence). The CDR3 has 15 residues. This chain's CDR3 is CSASLSGTPGGELFF. CDR3 in DNA: TGCAGTGCTAGTCTTAGCGGGACCCCGGGCGGGGAGCTGTTTTTT.

The gene calls are TRBV7-9 and TRBJ2-7; D gene unclear. Germline V gene lookup returns CDR1 SEHNR and CDR2 FQNEAQ (reference sequence). The CDR3 length is 14 residues. The ends were cut back, 5 bases at V and 7 bases at J, with 18 bases in the middle. For the CDR3, the DNA is TGTGCCAGCAGCCCGACTCCCGCCCGAAAAGAGCAGTACTTC. It is translated as CASSPTPARKEQYF.

There are a few counts of this clonotype. V gene TRBV7-3 combines with J gene TRBJ2-7; 8 bases fit TRBD1. Germline V gives CDR1 SGHTA, CDR2 FQGTGA. With 2 bases clipped from V and 3 bases from J, the junction kept 3 bases outside the gene matches. This CDR3 spans 14 amino acids. The CDR3 nucleotides are TGTGCCAGCAGCTTACAACAGGGGGACTACGAGCAGTACTTC. Amino acid sequence: CASSLQQGDYEQYF.

The chain joins TRBV4-1 to TRBJ2-3; 9 bases match TRBD2. This CDR3 has 17 residues. V shed 1 base, J shed 4 bases, and the junction held 9 bases outside the gene matches. CDR1 and CDR2 from the germline V gene are MGHRA and YSYEKL. The DNA of the CDR3 is TGCGCCAGCAGCCAAGTGGCGGGAGGGCCTTTCCCAGATACGCAGTATTTT. Translating it yields CASSQVAGGPFPDTQYF.

This clonotype has a handful of counts. This chain links TRBV7-2 with TRBJ2-1; 9 bases are shared with TRBD1. The CDR3 has 16 residues. Germline V gene lookup returns CDR1 SGHTA and CDR2 FQGNSA. The V segment lost 1 base and the J segment 7 bases; nucleotides outside the gene matches: 8. The CDR3 reads CASSLGRTGVGNEQFF. In DNA form, the CDR3 reads TGTGCCAGCAGCTTAGGAAGGACAGGGGTTGGAAATGAGCAGTTCTTC.

This clonotype was observed a handful of times. The V call is TRBV5-6, the J call TRBJ2-2; 11 bases are a match to TRBD2. Trimming removed 4 bases from V and 5 bases from J; junction bases left unmatched: 4. The germline CDR1 and CDR2 sequences are SGHDT and YYEEEE. The CDR3 is 15 amino acids. The CDR3 sequence is CASSRIAGGTGELFF. For the CDR3, the DNA is TGTGCCAGCAGCCGCATAGCGGGAGGGACCGGGGAGCTGTTTTTT.

Ten or more counts support this clonotype. This chain uses TRBV6-6 with TRBJ1-6; a possible D gene is TRBD1 (5 bases). Germline-derived CDR1 and CDR2 are MNHNY and SVGAGI (reference sequence). The CDR3 sequence is 15 residues long. The V gene lost 6 bases and the J gene lost 6 bases, with 15 bases spanning the gap. For the CDR3, the DNA is TGTGCCAGCAGGAGTATGGGGGGGGGTAATTCACCCCTCCACTTT. Its translation: CASRSMGGGNSPLHF.

The chain employs TRBV20-1 and TRBJ2-3, with D unclear. Germline lookup yields CDR1 DFQATT and CDR2 SNEGSKA (reference sequence). CDR3 length equals 13 residues. Trimming shortened V by 1 base and J by 6 bases, and 11 bases separated the two germline ends. The CDR3 DNA sequence: TGCAGTGCTAGAGTCAAGGGAACGGATACGCAGTATTTT. Translated: CSARVKGTDTQYF.

The gene calls are TRBV20-1 and TRBJ2-1, with D tentatively TRBD1 or TRBD2 (5 bases each). Between the trimmed V and J ends, which lost 6 bases and 0 bases, there was a span of 12 bases. This CDR3 is built from 14 residues. Germline lookup yields CDR1 DFQATT and CDR2 SNEGSKA (reference sequence). The CDR3 DNA follows: TGCAGTGCCGTGAGGGGATTCTCCTACAATGAGCAGTTCTTC. It translates to CSAVRGFSYNEQFF.

There are a few counts of this clonotype. CDR3: CASGVAAGSYEQYF. The CDR3 DNA reads TGTGCCAGCGGAGTAGCTGCGGGTTCCTACGAGCAGTACTTC. The rearrangement uses TRBV7-8 and TRBJ2-7; perhaps TRBD2 as D (5 bases). The germline V and J ends were trimmed by 8 bases and 1 base, with 15 bases remaining between them. The CDR3 totals 14 residues. Per the germline V gene, CDR1 is SGHVS and CDR2 is FQNEAQ.

The chain couples TRBV20-1 to TRBJ1-5; tentatively, D is TRBD1 (5 bases). V was cut by 7 bases and J by 2 bases, with 12 bases left in between. CDR3 size: 13 residues. Germline V gene lookup returns CDR1 DFQATT and CDR2 SNEGSKA (reference sequence). DNA of the CDR3: TGCAGTGTTGGGGGAAAAGGCAATCAGCCCCAGCATTTT. Its protein is CSVGGKGNQPQHF.

The V call is TRBV12-3 or TRBV12-4, the J call TRBJ1-1; D gene ambiguous. The CDR3 runs 14 residues. V was cut by 6 bases and J by 0 bases, with 11 bases left in between. As DNA, the CDR3 is TGTGCCAGCAGGGAGGGAAGTATGAACACTGAAGCTTTCTTT. This encodes CASREGSMNTEAFF.

This clonotype is deemed medium-sized. The rearrangement joins TRBV5-1 to TRBJ2-6; D is ambiguous. CDR3 length equals 15 residues. CDR1 and CDR2 from the germline V gene are SGHRS and YFSETQ. V was pared by 5 bases and J by 0 bases, with 9 bases between. The chain's CDR3 is CASSRQVSGANVLTF. DNA of the CDR3: TGCGCCAGCAGTCGTCAGGTCTCTGGGGCCAACGTCCTGACTTTC.